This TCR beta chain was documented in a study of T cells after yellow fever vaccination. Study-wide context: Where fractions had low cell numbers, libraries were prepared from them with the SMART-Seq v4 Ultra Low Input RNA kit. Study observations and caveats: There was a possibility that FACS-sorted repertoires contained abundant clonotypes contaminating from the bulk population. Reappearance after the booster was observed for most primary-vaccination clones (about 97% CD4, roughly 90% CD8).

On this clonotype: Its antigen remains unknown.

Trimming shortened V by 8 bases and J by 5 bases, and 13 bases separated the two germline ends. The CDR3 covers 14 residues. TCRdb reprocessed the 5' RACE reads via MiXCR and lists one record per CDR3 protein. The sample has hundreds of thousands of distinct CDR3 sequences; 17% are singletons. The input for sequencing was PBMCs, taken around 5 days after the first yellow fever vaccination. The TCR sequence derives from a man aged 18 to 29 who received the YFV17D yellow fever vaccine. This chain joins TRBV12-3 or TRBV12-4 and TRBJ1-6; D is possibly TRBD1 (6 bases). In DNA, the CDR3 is TGTGCCAGCCGAAAGGGGGTAAATAATTCACCCCTCCACTTT. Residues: CASRKGVNNSPLHF.